The 26 T cell receptor beta chains below were found in one sample sequenced in a study of cytomegalovirus exposure and HLA in healthy donors. PCR amplification relied on 60 Vbeta primers (plus 13 Jbeta primers). Profiled with immunoSEQ multiplex PCR; TCRdb holds only in-frame clones, not every one. Of 160,000 or so clones in the sample, over 75% were seen once. Sequencing input: PBMCs. These receptor sequences come from a man in his fifties in good health and CMV-seropositive.

The V gene is TRBV28, the J gene TRBJ2-5, with unresolved D. V lost 4 bases to trimming and J lost 3 bases, with 18 bases between them. The CDR3 length is 16 residues. The germline V gene has CDR1 MDHEN and CDR2 SYDVKM. The CDR3 DNA reads as TGTGCCAGCAGTTCCCCGGTACCCAGGCTGAAAGAGACCCAGTACTTC. Its translation: CASSSPVPRLKETQYF. Supplemented by reference TRBV28 and TRBJ2-5, the full variable domain reads DVKVTQSSRYLVKRTGEKVFLECVQDMDHENMFWYRQDPGLGLRLIYFSYDVKMKEKGDIPEGYSVSREKKERFSLILESASTNQTSMYLCASSSPVPRLKETQYFGPGTRLLVL.

The CDR3 sequence is CASSHSGLSGNTIYF. The CDR3 DNA sequence: TGCGCCAGCAGCCATTCCGGTCTTTCTGGAAACACCATATATTTT. J is TRBJ1-3 and V is TRBV4-1; no definite D call. The CDR3 extends over 15 amino acids. Germline CDR1 and CDR2: MGHRA and YSYEKL. V lost 3 bases, J lost 1 base, and 10 bases lay in between.

The V call is TRBV5-4, the J call TRBJ2-1, with a tentative D call TRBD2 (6 bases). Trimming removed 4 bases from V and 0 bases from J, with 11 bases in between. Germline V gene lookup returns CDR1 SGHNT and CDR2 YYREEE (reference sequence). The CDR3 consists of 15 residues. CDR3 sequence: CASSRGLASYNEQFF. The CDR3 bases are TGTGCCAGCAGCCGGGGACTTGCCTCCTACAATGAGCAGTTCTTC.

The chain employs TRBV28 and TRBJ2-2, with TRBD2 matching over 8 bases. CDR3 length: 15 residues. J was trimmed by 3 bases and V by 6 bases; bases with no gene match: 6. The germline CDR1 and CDR2 sequences are MDHEN and SYDVKM. CDR3 DNA sequence: TGTGCCAGCAGCTCCGGGACTAGAGACACCGGGGAGCTGTTTTTT. Amino acids: CASSSGTRDTGELFF.

The rearrangement uses TRBV5-1 and TRBJ2-1, with TRBD2 identical over 9 bases. The CDR3 has 15 amino acids. After removal of 0 bases from V and 9 bases from J, the junction contained 7 bases not matched to a gene. From germline, CDR1 is SGHRS and CDR2 YFSETQ. This CDR3 reads CASSLGWREGLEQFF. The CDR3 bases are TGCGCCAGCAGCTTGGGATGGCGGGAGGGCCTTGAGCAGTTCTTC.

CDR3 region: CASSPRGGDTEAFF. The DNA of the CDR3 is TGTGCCAGCTCTCCCCGAGGGGGCGACACTGAAGCTTTCTTT. The genes are TRBV18 and TRBJ1-1, with 7 bases aligning to TRBD1. With V trimmed by 6 bases and J by 3 bases, 7 bases remained unmatched. The CDR3 totals 14 residues. The germline V gene has CDR1 KGHSH and CDR2 LQKENI.

The gene calls are TRBV6-5 and TRBJ2-7; 9 positions match TRBD1. Germline-derived CDR1 and CDR2 are MNHEY and SVGAGI. There are 15 residues in the CDR3. Trimming cost V 6 bases and J 5 bases; bases outside gene matches: 11. This chain's CDR3 is CASRDAGTGSNEQYF. The DNA of the CDR3 is TGTGCCAGCAGGGACGCCGGGACAGGGAGCAACGAGCAGTACTTC.

This sequence joins TRBV7-6 and TRBJ2-5; D gene ambiguous. The V gene lost 2 bases and the J gene lost 0 bases, with 7 bases spanning the gap. The germline CDR1 and CDR2 sequences are SGHVS and FNYEAQ. The CDR3 length is 14 residues. DNA for the CDR3: TGTGCCAGCAGCTTAAGCGAGTACCAAGAGACCCAGTACTTC. Protein sequence: CASSLSEYQETQYF.

V usage is TRBV27 and J usage is TRBJ2-7; tentative D call: TRBD1 (5 bases). Germline V CDR1 and CDR2: MNHEY, SMNVEV (reference sequence). The CDR3 extends over 15 amino acids. V was shortened by 3 bases and J by 2 bases, with 14 bases between the two germline ends. The CDR3 loop reads CASSFRYRPPYEQYF. As DNA, the CDR3 is TGTGCCAGCAGTTTTCGGTACAGGCCTCCCTACGAGCAGTACTTC.

The CDR3 coding sequence is TGTGCCAGTAGTATTATCCAGGGGGCAAACACTGAAGCTTTCTTT. Translated: CASSIIQGANTEAFF. The chain links TRBV19 to TRBJ1-1, with 8 bases matching TRBD1. This CDR3 is 15 amino acids long. The V segment lost 3 bases and the J segment 2 bases; nucleotides outside the gene matches: 5. The germline V gene has CDR1 LNHDA and CDR2 SQIVND (reference sequence).

The chain links TRBV2 to TRBJ1-1; D is ambiguous. Germline CDR1 and CDR2: SNHLY and FYNNEI. V dropped 10 bases and J dropped 0 bases, with 12 bases sitting between them. The CDR3 has 13 amino acids. DNA of the CDR3: TGTGCCACACGCGGGGAAATGAACACTGAAGCTTTCTTT. Its protein product is CATRGEMNTEAFF.

The chain links TRBV6-5 to TRBJ1-2, with 10 bases that match TRBD1. This CDR3 region has 15 residues. J was trimmed by 0 bases and V by 6 bases; bases with no gene match: 4. Germline CDR1 reads MNHEY; CDR2 reads SVGAGI. This CDR3 reads CASSSGTGANYGYTF. DNA for the CDR3: TGTGCCAGCAGCTCCGGGACAGGGGCTAACTATGGCTACACCTTC.

The chain carries TRBV29-1 and TRBJ1-1; a weak D match, TRBD1 (5 bases). The CDR3 has 13 residues. Per germline, CDR1 SQVTM and CDR2 ANQGSEA. V was trimmed by 4 bases and J by 7 bases, leaving 16 bases between them. Here the CDR3 reads CSVGGETDLEAFF. The CDR3 DNA reads as TGCAGCGTTGGAGGAGAGACAGACCTTGAAGCTTTCTTT.

The chain combines TRBV4-2 with TRBJ1-5, with D possibly being TRBD1 (6 bases). This CDR3 comprises 15 residues. The V end was cut by 4 bases, the J end by 8 bases, with 18 bases between. CDR1 and CDR2 from the germline V gene are LGHNA and YNFKEQ. CDR3 protein: CASSRFYGGQEPQHF. The CDR3 DNA reads as TGTGCCAGCAGCCGGTTCTATGGGGGACAAGAGCCCCAGCATTTT.

The chain links TRBV18 to TRBJ1-2, with no clear D. V gave up 6 bases and J gave up 5 bases, with 10 bases separating them. Germline lookup yields CDR1 KGHSH and CDR2 LQKENI. The CDR3 totals 12 residues. The CDR3 loop is CASSPGGYGYTF. DNA for the CDR3: TGTGCCAGCTCCCCGGGAGGGTATGGCTACACCTTC.

The V gene is TRBV7-2, the J gene TRBJ1-1, with 7 positions matching TRBD1. This CDR3 spans 15 amino acids. Looked up from germline, CDR1 is SGHTA and CDR2 is FQGNSA. V was clipped by 5 bases and J by 2 bases; unmatched bases: 8. CDR3 loop: CASSQRQGSNTEAFF. CDR3 nucleotide sequence: TGTGCCAGCAGCCAAAGACAGGGCAGCAACACTGAAGCTTTCTTT.

About this clone itself: Distinct nucleotide sequences in the sample also encode this CDR3. The CDR3 is CASSPQGGETQYF. In DNA, the CDR3 is TGTGCCAGCTCACCCCAGGGAGGAGAGACCCAGTACTTC. The chain is built from TRBV18 and TRBJ2-5; D is possibly TRBD2 (6 bases). This CDR3 is built from 13 residues. V lost 3 bases and J 4 bases, leaving 9 bases between the germline ends. Germline values: CDR1 KGHSH, CDR2 LQKENI.

V and J are TRBV6-6 and TRBJ2-3, with 11 bases aligning to TRBD2. The CDR3 is made up of 16 amino acids. CDR1 and CDR2 from the germline V gene are MNHNY and SVGAGI (reference sequence). J was trimmed by 2 bases and V by 7 bases; bases with no gene match: 8. DNA for the CDR3: TGTGCCAGCACCCTGACTAGCGGGGTTCTCACAGATACGCAGTATTTT. Protein: CASTLTSGVLTDTQYF.

This clone was counted a few times. This specimen includes other DNA sequences encoding the same CDR3. The V call is TRBV5-1, the J call TRBJ1-4, with 9 bases aligning to TRBD1. The CDR3 contains 15 residues. V was clipped by 5 bases and J by 4 bases; unmatched bases: 6. The germline V gene has CDR1 SGHRS and CDR2 YFSETQ. The CDR3 sequence is CASSLQGQGNEKLFF. The DNA of the CDR3 is TGCGCCAGCAGTCTCCAGGGACAGGGTAATGAAAAACTGTTTTTT.

With respect to this clone: In the same sample, other DNA sequences code for this CDR3. J is TRBJ2-5 and V is TRBV5-1, with D possibly TRBD1 on 5 matching bases. The CDR3 is made up of 12 amino acids. CDR1 and CDR2 from the germline V gene are SGHRS and YFSETQ. V gave up 5 bases and J gave up 5 bases, with 10 bases separating them. CDR3 DNA: TGCGCCAGCAGTCCCCCAGGGGAGACCCAGTACTTC. It yields the protein CASSPPGETQYF.

The J gene is TRBJ1-2, the V gene TRBV28, with 7 bases lining up with TRBD1. Germline V gene sequence: CDR1 MDHEN, CDR2 SYDVKM. The CDR3 length is 12 residues. V was pared by 6 bases and J by 13 bases, with 11 bases of the junction left unmatched. The CDR3 DNA reads TGTGCCAGCAGCCTCTCACAGGGGAGGTTCACCTTC. Its protein is CASSLSQGRFTF.

The V gene is TRBV5-1, the J gene TRBJ2-5, with D tentatively TRBD1 (6 bases). This CDR3 contains 14 residues. CDR1 is SGHRS and CDR2 is YFSETQ in the germline V gene. V was cut by 3 bases and J by 1 base, with 10 bases left in between. CDR3 sequence: CASSYGQSQETQYF. CDR3 coding DNA: TGCGCCAGCAGCTACGGACAGTCCCAAGAGACCCAGTACTTC. The full variable domain, with the rest looked up from reference TRBV5-1 and TRBJ2-5, is KAGVTQTPRYLIKTRGQQVTLSCSPISGHRSVSWYQQTPGQGLQFLFEYFSETQRNKGNFPGRFSGRQFSNSRSEMNVSTLELGDSALYLCASSYGQSQETQYFGPGTRLLVL.

V is TRBV5-1 and J is TRBJ2-3; 7 bases agree with TRBD2. V shed 4 bases, J shed 1 base, and the junction held 6 bases outside the gene matches. The CDR3 sequence is 15 residues long. Per the germline V gene, CDR1 is SGHRS and CDR2 is YFSETQ. The CDR3 DNA sequence: TGCGCCAGCAGCATACGCCTAGCGGGCACAGATACGCAGTATTTT. It is translated as CASSIRLAGTDTQYF.

The chain joins TRBV25-1 to TRBJ1-1; possibly TRBD1 for D (6 bases). This CDR3 region has 15 residues. Germline V gene sequence: CDR1 MGHDK, CDR2 SYGVNS. Trimming took off 4 bases at V and 1 base at J, with 13 bases between the two ends. The CDR3 nucleotides are TGTGCCAGCAGTGGAACGGGGGGGGCGAACACTGAAGCTTTCTTT. Translating gives CASSGTGGANTEAFF.

The chain joins TRBV28 to TRBJ1-5; possible D gene TRBD1, 6 bases. Germline values: CDR1 MDHEN, CDR2 SYDVKM. V dropped 3 bases and J dropped 4 bases, with 10 bases sitting between them. The CDR3 totals 14 residues. The CDR3 DNA sequence: TGTGCCAGCAGTTTCTGGGGGCTGAATCAGCCCCAGCATTTT. Translation: CASSFWGLNQPQHF.

This clone was observed a handful of times. V usage is TRBV14 and J usage is TRBJ1-5; D is ambiguous. Between the trimmed V and J ends, which lost 0 bases and 5 bases, there was a span of 5 bases. The CDR3 length is 13 residues. CDR1 is SGHDN, CDR2 FVKESK, per germline. CDR3: CASSQDRYQPQHF. The CDR3 nucleotides read TGTGCCAGCAGCCAAGACAGATATCAGCCCCAGCATTTT. Using reference TRBV14 and TRBJ1-5 for the parts outside the CDR3, the full variable domain is EAGVTQFPSHSVIEKGQTVTLRCDPISGHDNLYWYRRVMGKEIKFLLHFVKESKQDESGMPNNRFLAERTGGTYSTLKVQPAELEDSGVYFCASSQDRYQPQHFGDGTRLSIL.